What follows describes a single TCR beta chain. As yet, its antigen is unknown. PCR involved 60 Vbeta and 13 Jbeta primers. Profiling relied on immunoSEQ multiplex PCR, and the TCRdb table lists in-frame clones only, not all of them. The sample contains tens of thousands of clones, about 50% of which appear only once. Germline assignment: CDR1 SGHAT and CDR2 FQNNGV. This CDR3 has 16 amino acids. V dropped 5 bases and J dropped 4; count of bases not matched to a gene: 10. This record belongs to a study of cytomegalovirus exposure and HLA in healthy donors. Whole-study results and caveats: According to an earlier analysis, most TCR beta V segments yielded productive rearrangements about 87% or about 30% of the time. CMV serostatus was the sole immune exposure information available. Across HLA loci, a later analysis found differing TCR association rates, with DRB1 most and HLA-C fewest.

The source is a human donor in good health. Sequencing was carried out using PBMCs. The rearrangement links TRBV11-2 to TRBJ2-7; 11 nucleotides align to TRBD2. In DNA, the CDR3 is TGTGCCAGCAGCCACCGACTAGCGGGGTATGAGTACGAGCAGTACTTC. Translating gives CASSHRLAGYEYEQYF.